The following is a T cell receptor (beta chain) sequence with its context. What it binds is not known. TCRdb re-derived calls from the RT-PCR reads in MiXCR, one entry per CDR3 protein. The repertoire holds roughly 520,000 distinct CDR3 sequences, with about 25% as singletons. The data stem from a study of response to subunit inactivated influenza vaccine. General study points: Authors suggested few new T cells are recruited by each seasonal influenza vaccination.

CDR1 SNHLY and CDR2 FYNNEI come from the germline V gene. The CDR3 has 14 residues. Trimming left V 8 bases short and J 1 base short, with 12 bases between. The clonotype comes from a middle-aged man who received an inactivated influenza vaccine. This sequence joins TRBV2 and TRBJ2-1, with no clear D. Sample: CD4+ T cells sorted from PBMCs, taken 4 to 6 days after vaccination. Here the CDR3 DNA reads TGTGCCAGCGCCCCGGAAGGGTCCTACAATGAGCAGTTCTTC. Translation gives CASAPEGSYNEQFF.